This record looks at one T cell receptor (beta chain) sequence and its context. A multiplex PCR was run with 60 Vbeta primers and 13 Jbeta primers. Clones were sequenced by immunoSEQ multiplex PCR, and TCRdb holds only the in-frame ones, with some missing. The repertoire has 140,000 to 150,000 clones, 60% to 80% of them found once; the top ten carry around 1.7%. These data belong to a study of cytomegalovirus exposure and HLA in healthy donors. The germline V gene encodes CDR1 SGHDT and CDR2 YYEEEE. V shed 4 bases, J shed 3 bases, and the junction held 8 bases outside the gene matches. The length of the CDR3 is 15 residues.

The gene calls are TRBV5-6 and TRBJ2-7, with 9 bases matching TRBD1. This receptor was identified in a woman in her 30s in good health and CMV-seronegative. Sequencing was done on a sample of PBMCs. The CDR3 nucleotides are TGTGCCAGCAGCCCTGGGGGGACAGGGAGCTACGAGCAGTACTTC. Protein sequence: CASSPGGTGSYEQYF.